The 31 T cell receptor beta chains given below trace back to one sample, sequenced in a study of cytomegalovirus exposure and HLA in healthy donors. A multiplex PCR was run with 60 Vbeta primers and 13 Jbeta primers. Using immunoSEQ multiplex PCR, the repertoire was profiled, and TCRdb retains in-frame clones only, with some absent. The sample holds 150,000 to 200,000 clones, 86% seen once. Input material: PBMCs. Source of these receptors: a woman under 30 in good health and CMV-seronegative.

The CDR3 DNA follows: TGTGCCAGCAGTCCACGTAGGGGTAGGTTGGGCCAAGAGACCCAGTACTTC. Translated, it gives CASSPRRGRLGQETQYF. The chain links TRBV27 to TRBJ2-5; D possibly corresponds to TRBD1 (5 bases). The CDR3 is 17 residues long. V gave up 5 bases and J gave up 1 base, with 20 bases separating them. Germline lookup yields CDR1 MNHEY and CDR2 SMNVEV (reference sequence).

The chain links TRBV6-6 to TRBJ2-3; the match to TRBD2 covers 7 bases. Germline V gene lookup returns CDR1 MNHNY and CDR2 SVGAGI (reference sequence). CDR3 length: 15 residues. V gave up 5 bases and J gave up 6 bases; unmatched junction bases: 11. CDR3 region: CASSPRVRGGDTQYF. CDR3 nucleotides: TGTGCCAGCAGTCCTCGGGTCCGGGGAGGGGATACGCAGTATTTT.

The CDR3 DNA reads as TGTGCCAGCAGTTTAGGTACAGCAAGTCAGCCCCAGCATTTT. It translates to CASSLGTASQPQHF. This sequence joins TRBV28 and TRBJ1-5; D not certain. The ends were cut back, 2 bases at V and 6 bases at J, with 11 bases in the middle. Germline V gives CDR1 MDHEN, CDR2 SYDVKM. CDR3 size: 14 residues.

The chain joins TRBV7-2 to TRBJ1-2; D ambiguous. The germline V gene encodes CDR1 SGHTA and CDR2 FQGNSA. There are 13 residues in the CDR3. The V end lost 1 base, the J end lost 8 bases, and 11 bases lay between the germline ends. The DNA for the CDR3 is TGTGCCAGCAGCTTAGGGAGGTCTGGGGGCTACACCTTC. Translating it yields CASSLGRSGGYTF.

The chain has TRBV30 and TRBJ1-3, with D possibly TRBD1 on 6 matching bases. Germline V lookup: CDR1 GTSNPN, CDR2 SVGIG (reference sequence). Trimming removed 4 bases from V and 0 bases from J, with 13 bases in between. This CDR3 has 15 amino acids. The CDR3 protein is CAWNKDRSSGNTIYF. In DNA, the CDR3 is TGTGCCTGGAACAAGGACAGAAGCTCTGGAAACACCATATATTTT.

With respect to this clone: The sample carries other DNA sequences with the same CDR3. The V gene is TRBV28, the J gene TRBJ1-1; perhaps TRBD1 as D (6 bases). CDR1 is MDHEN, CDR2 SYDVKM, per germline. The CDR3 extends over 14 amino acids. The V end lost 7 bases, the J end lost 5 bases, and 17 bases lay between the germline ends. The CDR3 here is CASNLQGDWTEAFF. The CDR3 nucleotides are TGTGCCAGCAACTTACAGGGAGATTGGACTGAAGCTTTCTTT.

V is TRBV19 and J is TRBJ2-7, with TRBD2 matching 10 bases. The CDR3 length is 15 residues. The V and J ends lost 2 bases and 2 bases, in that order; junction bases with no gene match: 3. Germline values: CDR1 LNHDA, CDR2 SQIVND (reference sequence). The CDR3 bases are TGTGCCAGTAGTATATTCCTAGCGGGAGCCTACGAGCAGTACTTC. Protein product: CASSIFLAGAYEQYF.

The chain's CDR3 is CASRVGAGSQYF. CDR3 DNA sequence: TGCGCCAGCAGGGTGGGAGCGGGATCTCAGTATTTT. V gene TRBV5-1 combines with J gene TRBJ2-3, with 7 bases matching TRBD2. V lost 5 bases, J lost 12 bases, and 9 bases stayed unmatched. Germline V gene data show CDR1 as SGHRS and CDR2 as YFSETQ. This CDR3 has 12 amino acids.

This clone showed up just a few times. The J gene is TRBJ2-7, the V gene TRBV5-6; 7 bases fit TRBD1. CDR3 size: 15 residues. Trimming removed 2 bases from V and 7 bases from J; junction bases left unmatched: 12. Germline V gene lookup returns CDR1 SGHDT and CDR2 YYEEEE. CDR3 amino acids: CASSFRDSDYGEQYF. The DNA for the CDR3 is TGTGCCAGCAGCTTTAGGGACAGTGATTACGGGGAGCAGTACTTC.

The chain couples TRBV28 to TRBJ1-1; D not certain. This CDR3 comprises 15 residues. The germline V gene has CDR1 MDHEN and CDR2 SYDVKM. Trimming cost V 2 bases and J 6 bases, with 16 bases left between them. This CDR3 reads CASSLGPHQEAEAFF. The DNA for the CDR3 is TGTGCCAGCAGTTTAGGTCCTCACCAGGAGGCTGAAGCTTTCTTT.

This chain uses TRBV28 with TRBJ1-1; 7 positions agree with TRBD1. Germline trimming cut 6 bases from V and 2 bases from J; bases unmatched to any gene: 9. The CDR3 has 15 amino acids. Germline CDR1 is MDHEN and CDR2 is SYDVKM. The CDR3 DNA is TGTGCCAGCAGCCGGGGACAGTCTCTAAACACTGAAGCTTTCTTT. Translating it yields CASSRGQSLNTEAFF.

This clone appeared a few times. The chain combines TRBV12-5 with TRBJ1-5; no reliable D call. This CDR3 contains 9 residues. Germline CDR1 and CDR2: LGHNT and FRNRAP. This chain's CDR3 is CPTRQPQHF. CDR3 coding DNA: TGTCCTACGAGGCAGCCCCAGCATTTT.

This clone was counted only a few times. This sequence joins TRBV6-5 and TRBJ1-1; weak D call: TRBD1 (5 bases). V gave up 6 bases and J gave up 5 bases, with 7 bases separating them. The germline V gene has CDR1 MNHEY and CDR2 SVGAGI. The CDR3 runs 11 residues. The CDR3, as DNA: TGTGCCAGCAGGCAGGGAACTGAAGCTTTCTTT. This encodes CASRQGTEAFF.

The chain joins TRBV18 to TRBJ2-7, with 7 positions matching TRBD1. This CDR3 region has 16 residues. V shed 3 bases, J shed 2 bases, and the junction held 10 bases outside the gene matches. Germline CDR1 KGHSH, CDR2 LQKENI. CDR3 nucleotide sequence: TGTGCCAGCTCACCCGTAGCGAGGGGGCCTCCCTACGAGCAGTACTTC. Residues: CASSPVARGPPYEQYF.

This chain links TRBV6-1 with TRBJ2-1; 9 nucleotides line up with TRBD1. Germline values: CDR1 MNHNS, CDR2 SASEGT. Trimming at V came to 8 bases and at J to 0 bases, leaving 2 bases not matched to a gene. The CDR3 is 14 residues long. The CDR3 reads CASLTGGSYNEQFF. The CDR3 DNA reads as TGTGCCAGCCTGACAGGGGGCTCCTACAATGAGCAGTTCTTC.

The CDR3: CASSQDLIRGLAGGRTDTQYF. Here the CDR3 DNA reads TGCGCCAGCAGCCAAGATTTAATTAGAGGACTAGCGGGGGGGCGCACAGATACGCAGTATTTT. The chain couples TRBV4-1 to TRBJ2-3, with 15 bases that match TRBD2. The CDR3 runs to 21 residues. J was trimmed by 1 base and V by 0 bases; bases with no gene match: 11. Looked up from germline, CDR1 is MGHRA and CDR2 is YSYEKL.

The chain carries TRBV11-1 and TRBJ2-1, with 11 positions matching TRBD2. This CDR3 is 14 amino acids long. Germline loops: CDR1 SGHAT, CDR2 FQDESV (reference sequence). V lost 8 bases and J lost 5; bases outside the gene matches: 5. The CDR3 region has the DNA TGTGCCAGCCGACTAGCGGGGCCTAACAATGAGCAGTTCTTC. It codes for CASRLAGPNNEQFF.

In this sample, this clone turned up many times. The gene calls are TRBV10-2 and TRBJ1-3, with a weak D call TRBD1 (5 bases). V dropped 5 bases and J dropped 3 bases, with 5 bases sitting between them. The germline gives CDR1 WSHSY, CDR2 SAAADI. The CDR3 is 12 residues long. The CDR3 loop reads CASSQGGNTIYF. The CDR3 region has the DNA TGCGCCAGCAGTCAGGGTGGAAACACCATATATTTT.

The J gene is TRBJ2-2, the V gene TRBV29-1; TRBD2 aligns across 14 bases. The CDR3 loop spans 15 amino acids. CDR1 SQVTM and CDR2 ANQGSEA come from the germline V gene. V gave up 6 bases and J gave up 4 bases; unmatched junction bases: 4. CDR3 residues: CSVSGLAGGTGELFF. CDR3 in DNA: TGCAGCGTGTCCGGACTAGCGGGAGGCACCGGGGAGCTGTTTTTT.

The CDR3 loop is CASSRFRGGGANVLTF. The DNA of the CDR3 is TGTGCCAGCAGCCGTTTTCGGGGAGGGGGGGCCAACGTCCTGACTTTC. The V gene is TRBV4-2, the J gene TRBJ2-6, with 7 bases that match TRBD2. From germline, CDR1 is LGHNA and CDR2 YNFKEQ. V lost 4 bases, J lost 4 bases, and 7 bases stayed unmatched. The CDR3 runs to 16 residues.

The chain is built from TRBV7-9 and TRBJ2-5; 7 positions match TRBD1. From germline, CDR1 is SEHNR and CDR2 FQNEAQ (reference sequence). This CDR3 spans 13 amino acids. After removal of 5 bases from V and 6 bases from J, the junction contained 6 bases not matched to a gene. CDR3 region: CASSPRTGKTQYF. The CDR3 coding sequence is TGTGCCAGCAGCCCGCGGACAGGAAAGACCCAGTACTTC. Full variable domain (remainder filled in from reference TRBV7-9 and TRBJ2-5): DTGVSQNPRHKITKRGQNVTFRCDPISEHNRLYWYRQTLGQGPEFLTYFQNEAQLEKSRLLSDRFSAERPKGSFSTLEIQRTEQGDSAMYLCASSPRTGKTQYFGPGTRLLVL.

CDR3 in DNA: TGTGCCAGCAGCTTACGGGCGGGGGATGATGAGCAGTTCTTC. This encodes CASSLRAGDDEQFF. The chain combines TRBV7-9 with TRBJ2-1; 7 bases fit TRBD2. Germline CDR1 is SEHNR and CDR2 is FQNEAQ (reference sequence). Trimming took 2 bases from V and 8 from J; bases not matched to a gene: 6. This CDR3 region has 14 residues.

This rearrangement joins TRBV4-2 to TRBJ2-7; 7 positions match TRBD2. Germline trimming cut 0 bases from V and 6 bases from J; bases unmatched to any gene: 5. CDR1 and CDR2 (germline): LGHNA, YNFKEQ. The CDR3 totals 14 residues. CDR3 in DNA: TGTGCCAGCAGCCAAGAGGGTGGCGGGGGCGAGCAGTACTTC. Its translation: CASSQEGGGGEQYF.

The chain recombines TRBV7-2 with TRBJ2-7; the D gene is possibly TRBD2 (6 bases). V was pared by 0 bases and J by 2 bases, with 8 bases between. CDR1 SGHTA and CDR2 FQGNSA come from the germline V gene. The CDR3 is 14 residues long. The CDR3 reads CASSLAPGAYEQYF. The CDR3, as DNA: TGTGCCAGCAGCTTAGCTCCGGGAGCCTACGAGCAGTACTTC. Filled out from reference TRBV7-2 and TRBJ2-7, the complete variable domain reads GAGVSQSPSNKVTEKGKDVELRCDPISGHTALYWYRQSLGQGLEFLIYFQGNSAPDKSGLPSDRFSAERTGGSVSTLTIQRTQQEDSAVYLCASSLAPGAYEQYFGPGTRLTVT.

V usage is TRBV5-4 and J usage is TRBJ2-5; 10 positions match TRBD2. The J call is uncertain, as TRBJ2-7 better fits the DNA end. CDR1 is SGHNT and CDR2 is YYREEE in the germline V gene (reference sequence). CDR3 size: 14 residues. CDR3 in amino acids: CASSSGTSAYEQYF. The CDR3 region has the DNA TGTGCCAGCAGCTCCGGGACTAGCGCGTACGAGCAGTACTTC.

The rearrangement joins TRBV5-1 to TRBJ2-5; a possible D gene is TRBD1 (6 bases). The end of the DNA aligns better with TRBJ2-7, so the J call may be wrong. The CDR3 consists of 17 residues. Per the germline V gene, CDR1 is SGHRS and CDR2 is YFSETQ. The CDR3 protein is CASSPDVVEDSLYEQYF. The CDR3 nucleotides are TGCGCCAGCAGCCCAGACGTAGTAGAGGACAGCCTTTACGAGCAGTACTTC.

For the CDR3, the DNA is TGTGCCACCAGCTATGCGACAGGGGGCAATCAGCCCCAGCATTTT. Translated, it gives CATSYATGGNQPQHF. This chain connects TRBV27 to TRBJ1-5; TRBD1 aligns across 8 bases. Germline V gene data show CDR1 as MNHEY and CDR2 as SMNVEV (reference sequence). The CDR3 length is 15 residues. V dropped 10 bases and J dropped 2; count of bases not matched to a gene: 10.

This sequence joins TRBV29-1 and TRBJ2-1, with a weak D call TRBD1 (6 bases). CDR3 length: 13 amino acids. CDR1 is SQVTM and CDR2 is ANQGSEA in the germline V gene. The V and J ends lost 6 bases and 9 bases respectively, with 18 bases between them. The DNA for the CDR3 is TGCAGCGTACGACAGGAGTCCCTTGGTGAGCAGTTCTTC. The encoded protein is CSVRQESLGEQFF.

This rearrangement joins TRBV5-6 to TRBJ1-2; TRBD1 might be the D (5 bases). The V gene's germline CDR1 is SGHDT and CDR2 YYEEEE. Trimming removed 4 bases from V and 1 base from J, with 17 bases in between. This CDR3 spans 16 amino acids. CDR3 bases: TGTGCCAGCAGCACCTTTGCGGGGGATTTTAACTATGGCTACACCTTC. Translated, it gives CASSTFAGDFNYGYTF.

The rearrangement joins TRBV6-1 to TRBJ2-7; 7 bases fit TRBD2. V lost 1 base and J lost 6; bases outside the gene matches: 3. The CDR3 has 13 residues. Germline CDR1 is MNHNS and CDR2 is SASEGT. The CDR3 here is CASSEDGEGEQYF. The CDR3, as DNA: TGTGCCAGCAGTGAAGACGGGGAGGGCGAGCAGTACTTC.

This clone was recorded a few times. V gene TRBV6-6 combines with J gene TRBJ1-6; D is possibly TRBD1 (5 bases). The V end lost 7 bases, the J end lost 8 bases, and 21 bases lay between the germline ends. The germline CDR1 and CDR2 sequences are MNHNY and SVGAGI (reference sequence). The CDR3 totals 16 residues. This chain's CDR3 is CASNPPTGTAYSPLHF. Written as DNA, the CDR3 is TGTGCCAGCAACCCCCCAACGGGGACTGCTTATTCACCCCTCCACTTT.